What follows are 23 T cell receptor beta chains derived from one specimen sequenced in a study of cytotoxic CD8 clonotypes in ibrutinib-treated CLL. TCRdb's copy holds only in-frame clones and misses some; the assay was immunoSEQ multiplex PCR. The repertoire includes approximately 15,000 clones, roughly two thirds of them detected once, and 40% sits in the top ten. This specimen was PBMCs, taken before ibrutinib treatment. The receptors here all came from a human donor with chronic lymphocytic leukemia.

V and J are TRBV4-1 and TRBJ2-7; D unclear. CDR1 MGHRA and CDR2 YSYEKL come from the germline V gene. The V end lost 0 bases, the J end lost 0 bases, and 6 bases lay between the germline ends. There are 14 residues in the CDR3. DNA for the CDR3: TGCGCCAGCAGCCAAGATTTTGCCTCCTACGAGCAGTACTTC. This codes for CASSQDFASYEQYF.

The J gene is TRBJ1-1, the V gene TRBV10-1, with D hard to call. Trimming took 3 bases from V and 4 from J, leaving 6 bases between them. CDR1 is WNHNN and CDR2 is SYGVQD in the germline V gene (reference sequence). CDR3 length equals 12 residues. CDR3: CASSEPGTEAFF. CDR3 in DNA: TGCGCCAGCAGTGAACCGGGCACTGAAGCTTTCTTT.

The chain combines TRBV18 with TRBJ2-7, with D possibly being TRBD1 (6 bases). Germline-derived CDR1 and CDR2 are KGHSH and LQKENI. The CDR3 is 14 amino acids. Trimming took 3 bases from V and 0 from J, leaving 9 bases between them. The CDR3 DNA reads TGTGCCAGCTCACCCGGGACAAGCTCCTACGAGCAGTACTTC. Encoded protein: CASSPGTSSYEQYF.

This rearrangement joins TRBV9 to TRBJ2-2; 15 bases align to TRBD2. V lost 0 bases and J lost 1; bases outside the gene matches: 7. The CDR3 length is 20 residues. The germline V gene encodes CDR1 SGDLS and CDR2 YYNGEE. CDR3 loop: CASSVVAGTSGGLNTGELFF. The CDR3 bases are TGTGCCAGCAGCGTAGTGGCGGGGACTAGCGGGGGGTTGAACACCGGGGAGCTGTTTTTT.

V and J are TRBV5-6 and TRBJ1-1; no definite D call. This CDR3 spans 18 amino acids. CDR1 and CDR2 from the germline V gene are SGHDT and YYEEEE. Trimming removed 1 base from V and 3 bases from J, with 22 bases in between. DNA of the CDR3: TGTGCCAGCAGCTTGCTGGTTGCGGCAGGCCATATGGACACTGAAGCTTTCTTT. Amino acids: CASSLLVAAGHMDTEAFF.

The genes are TRBV4-2 and TRBJ2-1, with a weak D call TRBD2 (7 bases). Looked up from germline, CDR1 is LGHNA and CDR2 is YNFKEQ. Trimming shortened V by 6 bases and J by 5 bases, and 17 bases separated the two germline ends. The CDR3 contains 15 residues. Written as DNA, the CDR3 is TGTGCCAGCAGTGCGCGGGGGCGACTCAACAATGAGCAGTTCTTC. It is translated as CASSARGRLNNEQFF.

This chain connects TRBV14 to TRBJ2-1; no clear D. With 4 bases removed from V and 1 base from J, the gap between germline ends came to 8 bases. CDR3 length: 14 amino acids. Per the germline V gene, CDR1 is SGHDN and CDR2 is FVKESK. The CDR3 loop reads CASSLRISYNEQFF. The CDR3 nucleotides read TGTGCCAGCAGCCTTAGGATTTCCTACAATGAGCAGTTCTTC.

This chain connects TRBV5-1 to TRBJ2-7, with D unresolved. With 7 bases removed from V and 0 bases from J, the gap between germline ends came to 8 bases. The CDR3 loop spans 12 amino acids. CDR1 and CDR2 from the germline V gene are SGHRS and YFSETQ. The CDR3 sequence: CASSFSSYEQYF. The CDR3 DNA follows: TGCGCCAGCTCCTTCAGCTCCTACGAGCAGTACTTC.

This clone was counted a few times. This chain links TRBV4-1 with TRBJ1-2, with D hard to call. The CDR3 sequence is 15 residues long. V was trimmed by 0 bases and J by 2 bases, leaving 10 bases between them. CDR1 and CDR2 (germline): MGHRA, YSYEKL. Here the CDR3 reads CASSQDRSSNYGYTF. The CDR3 DNA reads as TGCGCCAGCAGCCAAGACAGGTCCTCGAACTATGGCTACACCTTC.

The chain employs TRBV18 and TRBJ1-1, with D unclear. Between the trimmed V and J ends, which lost 6 bases and 4 bases, there was a span of 12 bases. Germline CDR1 KGHSH, CDR2 LQKENI. CDR3 length: 13 residues. The chain's CDR3 is CASSPLTSTEAFF. For the CDR3, the DNA is TGTGCCAGCTCCCCTTTAACAAGCACTGAAGCTTTCTTT.

This chain connects TRBV11-2 to TRBJ1-6, with D perhaps matching TRBD1 (5 bases). The germline V and J ends were trimmed by 0 bases and 6 bases, with 12 bases remaining between them. CDR1 and CDR2 (germline): SGHAT, FQNNGV. The CDR3 is 16 residues long. CDR3 sequence (DNA): TGTGCCAGCAGCTTAGATCATCGGGGGGGTAATTCACCCCTCCACTTT. Translation gives CASSLDHRGGNSPLHF.

This clone was detected ten times or more. V usage is TRBV18 and J usage is TRBJ2-7; D might be TRBD2 (6 bases). The V gene's germline CDR1 is KGHSH and CDR2 LQKENI. The CDR3 spans 14 residues. With 6 bases removed from V and 4 bases from J, the gap between germline ends came to 16 bases. DNA of the CDR3: TGTGCCAGCTCGCCGGGAGTCGGGGGTTACGAGCAGTACTTC. This encodes CASSPGVGGYEQYF.

The rearrangement links TRBV10-3 to TRBJ1-1; D is possibly TRBD1 (6 bases). V was pared by 4 bases and J by 4 bases, with 13 bases between. The V gene's germline CDR1 is ENHRY and CDR2 SYGVKD. This CDR3 is built from 14 residues. The CDR3, as DNA: TGTGCCATCAGTGTAGGGGGGTCCGTCACTGAAGCTTTCTTT. This encodes CAISVGGSVTEAFF.

The V call is TRBV2, the J call TRBJ2-5; 8 bases align to TRBD2. The J call is in doubt because the DNA end fits TRBJ2-7 better. The CDR3 contains 15 residues. Germline CDR1 and CDR2: SNHLY and FYNNEI. CDR3 bases: TGTGCCAGCAGAGCAGCTACGGGGGGGCTCTCCGAGCAGTACTTC. Translating gives CASRAATGGLSEQYF.

The chain joins TRBV5-1 to TRBJ1-6, with 7 positions matching TRBD1. The CDR3 length is 15 residues. J gave up 7 bases and V 3 bases, and 7 bases lay outside the gene matches. From germline, CDR1 is SGHRS and CDR2 YFSETQ. The CDR3 loop is CASSSPQGPNSPLHF. The CDR3 DNA follows: TGCGCCAGCAGCTCGCCACAGGGGCCAAATTCACCCCTCCACTTT.

This chain uses TRBV5-1 with TRBJ2-7; 7 bases match TRBD1. Per germline, CDR1 SGHRS and CDR2 YFSETQ. CDR3 length: 16 residues. V lost 4 bases and J lost 2; bases outside the gene matches: 12. CDR3 in amino acids: CASSPRDSGATYEQYF. The CDR3 coding sequence is TGCGCCAGCAGCCCTAGGGACAGCGGAGCCACCTACGAGCAGTACTTC.

The V and J genes are TRBV2 and TRBJ1-5; 9 bases match TRBD1. Germline trimming cut 6 bases from V and 7 bases from J; bases unmatched to any gene: 7. Germline-derived CDR1 and CDR2 are SNHLY and FYNNEI. The CDR3 has 14 amino acids. The CDR3 spells CASSGTGPGQPQHF. The CDR3 DNA is TGTGCCAGCAGCGGGACAGGGCCGGGGCAGCCCCAGCATTTT.

This clone is deemed hyperexpanded. The V gene is TRBV9, the J gene TRBJ2-2; no reliable D call. Germline V CDR1 and CDR2: SGDLS, YYNGEE. V dropped 4 bases and J dropped 0 bases, with 13 bases sitting between them. The CDR3 contains 16 residues. CDR3 residues: CASSLSRQTNTGELFF. The CDR3 DNA follows: TGTGCCAGCAGCCTGTCGCGGCAGACGAACACCGGGGAGCTGTTTTTT.

The chain employs TRBV5-1 and TRBJ2-1, with 10 positions matching TRBD2. CDR1 is SGHRS, CDR2 YFSETQ, per germline. Trimming at V came to 0 bases and at J to 4 bases, leaving 4 bases not matched to a gene. This CDR3 has 16 amino acids. CDR3: CASSLGSGGAYNEQFF. CDR3 coding DNA: TGCGCCAGCAGCTTGGGAAGCGGGGGGGCTTACAATGAGCAGTTCTTC.

This clone was recorded only once. V and J are TRBV5-1 and TRBJ2-7, with 11 bases aligning to TRBD2. CDR3 length: 13 residues. The V gene end was trimmed by 4 bases and the J gene end by 13 bases; junction bases not matched to a gene: 10. CDR1 is SGHRS and CDR2 is YFSETQ in the germline V gene. CDR3 sequence (DNA): TGCGCCAGCAGCCCAGAGGGACTAGCGGCAACATACTTC. Amino acids: CASSPEGLAATYF. Complete variable domain (other parts from reference TRBV5-1 and TRBJ2-7): KAGVTQTPRYLIKTRGQQVTLSCSPISGHRSVSWYQQTPGQGLQFLFEYFSETQRNKGNFPGRFSGRQFSNSRSEMNVSTLELGDSALYLCASSPEGLAATYFGPGTRLTVT.

The rearrangement uses TRBV29-1 and TRBJ2-7; tentatively, D is TRBD2 (6 bases). The CDR3 length is 14 residues. Germline V CDR1 and CDR2: SQVTM, ANQGSEA. V lost 4 bases and J lost 2, with 15 bases in between. CDR3 residues: CSVAGGTGAYEQYF. The DNA for the CDR3 is TGCAGCGTTGCGGGCGGGACGGGAGCCTACGAGCAGTACTTC.

There are a few counts of this clone. The V and J genes are TRBV6-1 and TRBJ2-7, with 12 positions matching TRBD2. The V gene end was trimmed by 7 bases and the J gene end by 4 bases; junction bases not matched to a gene: 8. The CDR3 has 15 amino acids. Germline-derived CDR1 and CDR2 are MNHNS and SASEGT. DNA of the CDR3: TGTGCCAGCATGATAGGACTAGCGGGGTATTACGAGCAGTACTTC. The encoded protein is CASMIGLAGYYEQYF.

By share of the sample, this clone is medium-sized (0.01 to 0.1%). CDR3 region: CASGPTATLYEQYF. CDR3 in DNA: TGCGCCAGCGGACCGACGGCGACACTCTACGAGCAGTACTTC. The chain joins TRBV4-1 to TRBJ2-7; no reliable D call. The germline V and J ends were trimmed by 8 bases and 3 bases, with 17 bases remaining between them. CDR1 and CDR2 from the germline V gene are MGHRA and YSYEKL. The CDR3 has 14 residues.